The clone carrying this T cell receptor (beta chain) was found once. Different DNA sequences within this sample yield the same CDR3. The data stem from a study of shared clonotypes between healthy human individuals. Study context: Plates per donor: three CD4 naive, three CD4 memory, two CD8 naive, one CD8 memory.

TCRdb's copy holds only in-frame clones and misses some; the assay was immunoSEQ multiplex PCR. The table lists some 500,000 clones, about 96% of them singletons. Germline loops: CDR1 MNHNS, CDR2 SASEGT. The CDR3 covers 14 residues. The ends lost 7 bases at V and 0 bases at J; junction bases unmatched: 5. J is TRBJ1-1 and V is TRBV6-1, with 7 bases identical to TRBD1. Sequencing was done on a sample of naive CD4+ T cells sorted from blood. Subset in this sample: CD45RA+ positively selected. The TCR comes from a woman aged 30 to 39 in good health. CDR3 residues: CASTRQGMNTEAFF. The CDR3 region has the DNA TGTGCCAGCACCCGACAGGGTATGAACACTGAAGCTTTCTTT.